These 4 T cell receptor beta chains were sequenced from one sample in a study of identical twins (TCRdb year 2016). The method behind the library was 5' RACE. The listed sequencing device is Illumina HiSeq 2000. In TCRdb, the public reads were trimmed at Q25 with fastp and aligned with MiXCR, with productive beta chains retained. Entries that share a CDR3 protein sequence are merged under the most common genes and DNA. The sample table holds about 210,000 distinct CDR3 sequences, of which around 10% were seen once. The top ten clones comprise 4.5% to 5.5% of the sample. Sequenced: memory (CD45RO+) T cells sorted from blood. The cell subset or site tag for this specimen amounts to: CD45RO+ enriched T cells. The source of these receptors is a woman aged 18-29 years in good health.

This clonotype was detected only a few times. This chain links TRBV20-1 with TRBJ2-2; 10 positions match TRBD1. V dropped 0 bases and J dropped 4; count of bases not matched to a gene: 11. The CDR3 loop spans 18 amino acids. Per the germline V gene, CDR1 is DFQATT and CDR2 is SNEGSKA (reference sequence). The CDR3 DNA reads as TGCAGTGCTAGAGATATAGGGACAGGGACAGGGGCCACCGGGGAGCTGTTTTTT. Its protein is CSARDIGTGTGATGELFF.

This clonotype was observed many times. The chain employs TRBV11-3 and TRBJ2-1; 9 positions match TRBD1. The CDR3 has 16 residues. The germline CDR1 and CDR2 sequences are SGHNT and YENEEA. V was clipped by 3 bases and J by 9 bases; unmatched bases: 12. As DNA, the CDR3 is TGTGCCAGCAGCTTCCGGAGGGACAGGGAAAGCGGTGAGCAGTTCTTC. Translated, it gives CASSFRRDRESGEQFF.

The genes are TRBV14 and TRBJ1-2; D is undetermined. Germline loops: CDR1 SGHDN, CDR2 FVKESK. V was trimmed by 0 bases and J by 9 bases, leaving 11 bases between them. This CDR3 comprises 13 residues. CDR3 in amino acids: CASSQDMITSYTF. The CDR3 nucleotides read TGTGCCAGCAGCCAAGATATGATAACAAGCTACACCTTC. The whole variable domain, filled in from reference TRBV14 and TRBJ1-2, reads EAGVTQFPSHSVIEKGQTVTLRCDPISGHDNLYWYRRVMGKEIKFLLHFVKESKQDESGMPNNRFLAERTGGTYSTLKVQPAELEDSGVYFCASSQDMITSYTFGSGTRLTVV.

This clonotype was observed a handful of times. The rearrangement joins TRBV9 to TRBJ1-1, with 10 bases matching TRBD1. The CDR3 extends over 14 amino acids. Germline CDR1 and CDR2: SGDLS and YYNGEE. V lost 6 bases, J lost 4 bases, and 6 bases stayed unmatched. The CDR3 DNA sequence: TGTGCCAGCAACCGACAGGGGGCGAGCACTGAAGCTTTCTTT. This translates into CASNRQGASTEAFF.